The entry below gives a single T cell receptor beta chain sequence along with its context. This CDR3 is 15 amino acids long. V shed 0 bases, J shed 7 bases, and the junction held 8 bases outside the gene matches. Germline values: CDR1 MGHRA, CDR2 YSYEKL. TCRdb's copy holds only in-frame clones and misses some; the assay was immunoSEQ multiplex PCR. The repertoire holds approximately 4,000 clones, with about 30% as singletons. This entry is derived from a study of T cells in localized non-small cell lung cancer. Sample: lung tumor tissue, taken before any cancer treatment. The receptor was isolated from a man aged 35-69 years with stage II lung adenocarcinoma. V and J are TRBV4-1 and TRBJ2-5; TRBD1 aligns across 7 bases. CDR3 sequence (DNA): TGCGCCAGCAGCCAAGAGACAGGGTTGACGGGGACCCAGTACTTC. It encodes CASSQETGLTGTQYF.